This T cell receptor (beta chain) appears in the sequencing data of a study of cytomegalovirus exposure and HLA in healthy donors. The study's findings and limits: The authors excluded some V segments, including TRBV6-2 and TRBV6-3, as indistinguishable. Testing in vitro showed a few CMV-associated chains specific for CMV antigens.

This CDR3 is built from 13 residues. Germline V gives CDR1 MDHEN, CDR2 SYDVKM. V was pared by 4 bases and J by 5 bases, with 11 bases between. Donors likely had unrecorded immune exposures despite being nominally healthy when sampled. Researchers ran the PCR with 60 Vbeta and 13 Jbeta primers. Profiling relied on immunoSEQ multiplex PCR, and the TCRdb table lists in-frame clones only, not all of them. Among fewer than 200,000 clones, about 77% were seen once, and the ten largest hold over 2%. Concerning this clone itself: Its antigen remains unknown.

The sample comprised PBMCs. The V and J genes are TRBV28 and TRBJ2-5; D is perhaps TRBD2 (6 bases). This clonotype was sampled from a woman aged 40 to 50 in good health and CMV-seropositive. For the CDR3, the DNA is TGTGCCAGCAGTTGGGGCGGGGAGGAGACCCAGTACTTC. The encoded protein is CASSWGGEETQYF.